This T cell receptor (beta chain) was retrieved from a study of OX40 agonist ivuxolimab in advanced cancers. Turning to the study itself: Clinicians treated patients with ivuxolimab, an agonistic anti-OX40 (CD134) antibody. Those treated in dose escalation had hepatocellular carcinoma, melanoma, renal cell cancer or head and neck cancer.

Whole-study findings and limits: Expanded clones tended on average to be more numerous among CD8+ T cells than CD4+. Clonal expansion was seen in CD4+ and CD8+ blood T cells by week 6 at 0.1 to 3.0 mg/kg.

TCRdb keeps only in-frame clones here, not all; method: immunoSEQ multiplex PCR. The sample includes tens of thousands of clones, approximately 92% of them seen just once. Worth noting for this clone: The antigen is unknown.

The material was CD4+ or CD8+ T cells sorted from blood, obtained in a trial of the OX40 agonist ivuxolimab. The clonotype originates from an adult with an advanced solid tumor such as melanoma, head and neck, liver or kidney cancer.

CDR3 DNA: TGTGCCAGCACACTGTTTAGCAATCAGCCCCAGCATTTT. Translated: CASTLFSNQPQHF. The chain carries TRBV6-1 and TRBJ1-5; unclear D gene. Germline V lookup: CDR1 MNHNS, CDR2 SASEGT. Trimming left V 7 bases short and J 0 bases short, with 7 bases between. The CDR3 covers 13 residues.